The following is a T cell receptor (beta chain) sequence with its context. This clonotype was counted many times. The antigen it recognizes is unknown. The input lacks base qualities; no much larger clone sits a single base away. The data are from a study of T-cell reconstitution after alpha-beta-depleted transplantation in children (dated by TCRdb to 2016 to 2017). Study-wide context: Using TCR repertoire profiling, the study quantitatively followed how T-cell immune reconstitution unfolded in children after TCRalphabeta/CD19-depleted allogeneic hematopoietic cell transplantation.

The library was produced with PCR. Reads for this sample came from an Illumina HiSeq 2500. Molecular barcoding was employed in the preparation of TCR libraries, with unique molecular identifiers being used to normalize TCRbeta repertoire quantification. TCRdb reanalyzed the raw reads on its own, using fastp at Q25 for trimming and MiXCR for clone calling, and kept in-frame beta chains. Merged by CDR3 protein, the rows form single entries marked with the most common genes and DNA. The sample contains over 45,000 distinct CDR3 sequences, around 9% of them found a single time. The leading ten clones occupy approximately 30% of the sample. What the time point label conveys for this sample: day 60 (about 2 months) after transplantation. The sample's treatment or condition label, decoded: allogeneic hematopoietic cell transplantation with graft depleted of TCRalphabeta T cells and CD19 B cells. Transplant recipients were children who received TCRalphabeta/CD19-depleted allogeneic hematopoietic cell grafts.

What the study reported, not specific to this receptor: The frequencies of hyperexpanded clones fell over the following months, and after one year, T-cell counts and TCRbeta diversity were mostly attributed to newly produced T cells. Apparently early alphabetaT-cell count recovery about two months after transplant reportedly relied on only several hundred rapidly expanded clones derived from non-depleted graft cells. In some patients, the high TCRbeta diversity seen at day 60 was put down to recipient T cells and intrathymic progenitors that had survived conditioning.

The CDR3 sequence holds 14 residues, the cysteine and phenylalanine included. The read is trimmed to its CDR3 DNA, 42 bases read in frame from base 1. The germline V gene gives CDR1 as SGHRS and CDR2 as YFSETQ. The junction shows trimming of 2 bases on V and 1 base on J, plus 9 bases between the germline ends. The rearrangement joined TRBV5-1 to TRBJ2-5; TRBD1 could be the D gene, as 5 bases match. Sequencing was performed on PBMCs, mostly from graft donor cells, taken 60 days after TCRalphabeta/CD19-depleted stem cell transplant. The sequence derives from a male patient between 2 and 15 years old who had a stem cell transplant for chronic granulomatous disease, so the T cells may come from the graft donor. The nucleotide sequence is TGCGCCAGCAGCTTACTCCAGGGCCAAGAGACCCAGTACTTC. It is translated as CASSLLQGQETQYF. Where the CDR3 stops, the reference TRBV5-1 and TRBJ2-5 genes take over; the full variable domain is KAGVTQTPRYLIKTRGQQVTLSCSPISGHRSVSWYQQTPGQGLQFLFEYFSETQRNKGNFPGRFSGRQFSNSRSEMNVSTLELGDSALYLCASSLLQGQETQYFGPGTRLLVL.